This TCR beta chain was observed in a study of T cell repertoires in cytomegalovirus infection. Study context: Through public TCR beta signatures, both CMV infection and matching HLA type were indicated. Study conclusions and caveats: Summed frequency of shared TCR beta families picked out CMV carriers who also had the relevant HLA. Dominating the ex vivo response were TCR beta clonotypes that were CMV-specific and HLA-C-restricted.

Trimming pared 5 bases from V and 5 bases from J, leaving 15 bases between. This CDR3 is built from 15 residues. Germline V lookup: CDR1 MNHEY, CDR2 SVGAGI. TCRdb processed the reads anew with MiXCR; each CDR3 protein has one entry. The sample includes 700,000 to 850,000 distinct CDR3 sequences, approximately 29% of them seen just once. At least ten counts were recorded for this clonotype. As yet, its antigen is unknown. The chain is built from TRBV6-5 and TRBJ2-2; possibly TRBD1 for D (6 bases). This specimen was cultured CD8+ T cells from PBMCs, taken from culture after CMV antigen stimulation. This receptor was identified in a human donor in good health (CMV status not recorded). Some clones in this sample may be carry-over from other donors' samples. The DNA for the CDR3 is TGTGCCAGCAGTCAGCCGGGACAAGGAACCGGGGAGCTGTTTTTT. The encoded protein is CASSQPGQGTGELFF.